The subject of this entry is one T cell receptor beta chain. Between the trimmed V and J ends, which lost 7 bases and 6 bases, there was a span of 14 bases. The germline CDR1 and CDR2 sequences are SNHLY and FYNNEI. The CDR3 is 13 residues long. These data belong to a study of cytomegalovirus exposure and HLA in healthy donors. The repertoire was sequenced with immunoSEQ multiplex PCR; TCRdb's copy has only in-frame clones and lacks some. In the table there are approximately 260,000 clones, 80% to 90% of which are singletons. The sequenced sample was PBMCs. V gene TRBV2 combines with J gene TRBJ2-3; D is possibly TRBD2 (6 bases). This clonotype was sampled from a woman under 30 in good health and CMV-seronegative. CDR3 coding DNA: TGTGCCAGCAACATAGCGGTGCGGGATACGCAGTATTTT. It yields the protein CASNIAVRDTQYF.